These 25 T cell receptor beta chains were all obtained from the same sample, sequenced in a study of Ad26.COV2.S vaccination and SARS-CoV-2 variants. The assay was immunoSEQ multiplex PCR, and TCRdb's table has in-frame clones only and misses some. The data show about 480,000 clones, around 88% seen once. Treatment of the sample: some 19 received Ad26.COV2.S at low or high dose, single or two shots; about 5 received placebo; per-sample allocation not given. All samples were drawn on day 63, counting from the first vaccine or placebo injection. The starting material was peripheral blood, obtained in a trial of Ad26.COV2.S vaccine versus placebo. These receptors all come from a person between 18 and 60 years old who received the Ad26.COV2.S COVID-19 vaccine or a placebo.

The chain carries TRBV6-5 and TRBJ2-5; 7 nucleotides agree with TRBD2. The ends lost 7 bases at V and 1 base at J; junction bases unmatched: 3. From germline, CDR1 is MNHEY and CDR2 SVGAGI. The CDR3 runs to 13 residues. The CDR3 loop reads CASTWGGQETQYF. In DNA form, the CDR3 reads TGTGCCAGCACTTGGGGGGGCCAAGAGACCCAGTACTTC.

The chain's CDR3 is CSVDGGQGTDTQYF. CDR3 sequence (DNA): TGCAGCGTTGATGGAGGCCAGGGGACAGATACGCAGTATTTT. The chain links TRBV29-1 to TRBJ2-3; possible D gene TRBD1, 6 bases. Germline V gene sequence: CDR1 SQVTM, CDR2 ANQGSEA. V was pared by 3 bases and J by 3 bases, with 13 bases between. The CDR3 extends over 14 amino acids.

J is TRBJ1-4 and V is TRBV19, with D possibly being TRBD1 (5 bases). The CDR3 totals 17 residues. V dropped 5 bases and J dropped 1 base, with 17 bases sitting between them. Germline V gene lookup returns CDR1 LNHDA and CDR2 SQIVND (reference sequence). The CDR3 here is CASSATRGLGTNEKLFF. For the CDR3, the DNA is TGTGCCAGTAGTGCAACTCGGGGCCTGGGAACTAATGAAAAACTGTTTTTT.

This rearrangement joins TRBV4-3 to TRBJ2-2, with D unclear. CDR1 LGHNA and CDR2 YSLEER come from the germline V gene. The ends were cut back, 4 bases at V and 2 bases at J, with 8 bases in the middle. The CDR3 runs to 14 residues. As DNA, the CDR3 is TGCGCCAGCAGCCCCTTACTTAACACCGGGGAGCTGTTTTTT. This translates into CASSPLLNTGELFF.

The V call is TRBV28, the J call TRBJ2-7, with 8 bases fitting TRBD2. The CDR3 runs 15 residues. Germline loops: CDR1 MDHEN, CDR2 SYDVKM. The V and J ends lost 8 bases and 0 bases, in that order; junction bases with no gene match: 9. The CDR3 loop reads CASSPGSGSSYEQYF. The CDR3 DNA reads TGTGCCAGCTCCCCCGGGAGCGGGAGCTCCTACGAGCAGTACTTC.

This chain joins TRBV27 and TRBJ2-5; D not resolved. This CDR3 has 13 residues. Germline-derived CDR1 and CDR2 are MNHEY and SMNVEV (reference sequence). V was trimmed by 3 bases and J by 3 bases, leaving 8 bases between them. In nucleotides, the CDR3 is TGTGCCAGCAGTTTTTGGGAAAAAGAGACCCAGTACTTC. This sequence encodes CASSFWEKETQYF.

The V and J genes are TRBV5-1 and TRBJ2-4; 7 bases line up with TRBD1. CDR1 and CDR2 from the germline V gene are SGHRS and YFSETQ. This CDR3 is built from 15 residues. V shed 4 bases and J 8 bases; nucleotides not matched to a gene: 12. The CDR3 spells CASSRSAGGSDIQYF. CDR3 sequence (DNA): TGCGCCAGCAGCCGATCCGCAGGGGGATCGGACATTCAGTACTTC.

The rearrangement links TRBV19 to TRBJ2-7; unclear D gene. Trimming removed 6 bases at V and 2 bases at J, with 11 bases between. From germline, CDR1 is LNHDA and CDR2 SQIVND (reference sequence). The CDR3 extends over 13 amino acids. CDR3 DNA sequence: TGTGCCAGTAGAAGGAAGAACGCCTACGAGCAGTACTTC. Translated, it gives CASRRKNAYEQYF.

The J gene is TRBJ1-6, the V gene TRBV28; 8 positions match TRBD1. CDR1 is MDHEN and CDR2 is SYDVKM in the germline V gene. This CDR3 contains 15 residues. The V gene end was trimmed by 6 bases and the J gene end by 8 bases; junction bases not matched to a gene: 9. The CDR3 loop is CASSLAGQVDSPLHF. The CDR3 DNA is TGTGCCAGCAGCCTTGCGGGACAGGTGGATTCACCCCTCCACTTT.

V gene TRBV5-8 combines with J gene TRBJ2-3; 7 bases agree with TRBD1. Germline V gene lookup returns CDR1 SGHTS and CDR2 YDEGEE. The junction had 12 bases not matched to a gene; V was cut back by 4 bases and J by 1 base. The CDR3 runs to 17 residues. The CDR3 loop is CASSDRTGPHGTDTQYF. The CDR3 nucleotides read TGTGCCAGCAGCGACCGGACAGGCCCTCACGGCACAGATACGCAGTATTTT.

The rearrangement joins TRBV7-3 to TRBJ1-6, with TRBD1 as a possible D gene (5 bases). The CDR3 covers 15 residues. Trimming removed 1 base from V and 10 bases from J, with 14 bases in between. Per the germline V gene, CDR1 is SGHTA and CDR2 is FQGTGA. The CDR3 region is CASSLSGGTQSPLHF. The CDR3 nucleotides read TGTGCCAGCAGCTTAAGTGGGGGAACACAGTCACCCCTCCACTTT.

This clone was counted once. V gene TRBV2 combines with J gene TRBJ2-7; D unresolved. V lost 4 bases and J lost 0, with 22 bases in between. The CDR3 spans 18 residues. Germline loops: CDR1 SNHLY, CDR2 FYNNEI. CDR3 amino acids: CASSGQLKRPGHSYEQYF. The CDR3, as DNA: TGTGCCAGCAGTGGGCAGCTTAAGCGTCCAGGCCACTCCTACGAGCAGTACTTC.

The CDR3 sequence: CASSLDISGPTDTQYF. The CDR3 nucleotides read TGTGCCAGCAGTCTTGACATATCTGGTCCTACAGATACGCAGTATTTT. This chain links TRBV5-8 with TRBJ2-3; D ambiguous. There are 16 residues in the CDR3. Germline V CDR1 and CDR2: SGHTS, YDEGEE. Trimming cost V 5 bases and J 3 bases, with 19 bases left between them.

As concerns this clone: Other nucleotide sequences from this sample produce the same CDR3. The J gene is TRBJ2-7, the V gene TRBV5-6; D unresolved. The ends were cut back, 3 bases at V and 2 bases at J, with 6 bases in the middle. CDR1 SGHDT and CDR2 YYEEEE come from the germline V gene. The CDR3 extends over 12 amino acids. The CDR3 reads CASSSPTYEQYF. DNA of the CDR3: TGTGCCAGCAGCTCCCCGACCTACGAGCAGTACTTC.

The chain has TRBV6-5 and TRBJ1-1, with a weak D call TRBD1 (6 bases). Trimming removed 8 bases at V and 5 bases at J, with 21 bases between. This CDR3 contains 15 residues. CDR1 and CDR2 (germline): MNHEY, SVGAGI. The CDR3 loop reads CASSAGGRVRTEAFF. Here the CDR3 DNA reads TGTGCCAGCTCAGCGGGGGGCAGAGTCAGGACTGAAGCTTTCTTT.

The J gene is TRBJ1-1, the V gene TRBV3-1 (or the pseudogene TRBV3-2); weak D call: TRBD1 (6 bases). Per germline, CDR1 LGHDT and CDR2 YNNKEL (reference sequence). Trimming pared 4 bases from V and 5 bases from J, leaving 14 bases between. The CDR3 is 14 amino acids. CDR3 DNA: TGTGCCAGCAGCCCGCTCCGGGACAATACTGAAGCTTTCTTT. Translation gives CASSPLRDNTEAFF.

The V and J genes are TRBV3-1 (or the pseudogene TRBV3-2) and TRBJ2-1; TRBD1 or TRBD2 may be the D gene (5 bases each). This CDR3 contains 16 residues. V was clipped by 1 base and J by 4 bases, with 14 bases between them. CDR1 and CDR2 from the germline V gene are LGHDT and YNNKEL (reference sequence). The CDR3 loop reads CASSQGRGGGYNEQFF. DNA for the CDR3: TGTGCCAGCAGCCAAGGACGGGGCGGAGGATACAATGAGCAGTTCTTC.

In its sample, this clone was seen once. The chain links TRBV7-2 to TRBJ1-2; D unresolved. The CDR3 totals 14 residues. Trimming removed 2 bases from V and 0 bases from J, with 7 bases in between. Germline V CDR1 and CDR2: SGHTA, FQGNSA. DNA for the CDR3: TGTGCCAGCAGCTTACGGGTAACTAACTATGGCTACACCTTC. Its translation: CASSLRVTNYGYTF.

This chain connects TRBV7-2 to TRBJ2-1, with TRBD1 matching 7 bases. The V gene's germline CDR1 is SGHTA and CDR2 FQGNSA. The ends lost 1 base at V and 7 bases at J; junction bases unmatched: 10. CDR3 length: 16 amino acids. CDR3 amino acids: CASSLVVAGGQNEQFF. CDR3 coding DNA: TGTGCCAGCAGCTTAGTTGTGGCAGGGGGTCAGAATGAGCAGTTCTTC.

The chain has TRBV19 and TRBJ2-7; D is possibly TRBD1 (5 bases). Trimming stripped 3 bases from V and 6 bases from J, with 12 bases between. This CDR3 comprises 13 residues. In germline, CDR1 is LNHDA, CDR2 SQIVND (reference sequence). The CDR3 region is CASSIGWGREQYF. CDR3 DNA: TGTGCCAGTAGTATCGGATGGGGCCGCGAGCAGTACTTC.

This clone has a single count. This chain uses TRBV5-4 with TRBJ1-5; unclear D gene. Looked up from germline, CDR1 is SGHNT and CDR2 is YYREEE (reference sequence). Trimming removed 4 bases at V and 0 bases at J, with 11 bases between. The CDR3 spans 15 residues. The CDR3 sequence: CASSQEPSSNQPQHF. DNA of the CDR3: TGTGCCAGCAGCCAAGAGCCGAGTAGCAATCAGCCCCAGCATTTT.

The chain links TRBV5-4 to TRBJ2-1; D is unresolved. V lost 1 base and J lost 5, with 10 bases in between. CDR3 size: 14 residues. Germline CDR1 SGHNT, CDR2 YYREEE (reference sequence). CDR3 in amino acids: CASSLSFLDNEQFF. In nucleotides, the CDR3 is TGTGCCAGCAGCTTGTCTTTCCTTGACAATGAGCAGTTCTTC.

The CDR3 reads CASSAPGQPQHF. CDR3 sequence (DNA): TGTGCCAGTAGCGCCCCCGGGCAGCCCCAGCATTTT. This chain uses TRBV28 with TRBJ1-5; D is ambiguous. The CDR3 totals 12 residues. Germline V gene data show CDR1 as MDHEN and CDR2 as SYDVKM. V lost 9 bases, J lost 7 bases, and 13 bases lay in between.

For this clone: Other DNA sequences from this sample encode an identical CDR3 as well. The chain uses TRBV28 and TRBJ2-5; D gene uncertain. Trimming took 2 bases from V and 5 from J, leaving 6 bases between them. This CDR3 has 12 residues. Germline V gene data show CDR1 as MDHEN and CDR2 as SYDVKM. The CDR3 sequence: CASSLRRETQYF. CDR3 nucleotide sequence: TGTGCCAGCAGTTTACGAAGGGAGACCCAGTACTTC.

This chain links TRBV19 with TRBJ2-5; D perhaps matches TRBD1 (6 bases). Trimming took 5 bases from V and 4 from J, leaving 14 bases between them. Germline CDR1 is LNHDA and CDR2 is SQIVND (reference sequence). The CDR3 is made up of 14 amino acids. CDR3 sequence: CASSSTGQRETQYF. CDR3 coding DNA: TGTGCCAGTAGTTCCACGGGACAACGAGAGACCCAGTACTTC.